A selection of T cell receptor beta chains follows, all from one sample in a study of blood T cell repertoires in COVID-19. This table comes from immunoSEQ multiplex PCR, and its TCRdb copy is limited to in-frame clones, with some not included. This table has 250,000 or so clones, about 91% appearing once. Source material: PBMCs or T cells enriched from blood (not recorded which). These receptors originate from a woman aged 40 to 50 with acute COVID-19. The CDR3 runs from the conserved cysteine through the conserved F or W. Fields, in order: J gene, D gene, V gene, clone size, CDR3 DNA, CDR3 protein. A D gene is named only where the DNA matches it firmly. Rows give clone size only sometimes, using once, few, many, or a class for an expanded clone.

TRBJ2-1 | . | TRBV21-1 | . | TGTGCCAGCAGCATTCTAGCCGGTCGTCGCAGGACAGCTTACAATGAGCAGTTCTTC | CASSILAGRRRTAYNEQFF
TRBJ1-3 | . | TRBV5-1 | . | TGCGCCAGCAGCCCCACAGGGTCTGGAAACACCATATATTTT | CASSPTGSGNTIYF
TRBJ2-1 | . | TRBV9 | . | TGTGCCAGCAGCGCAGATAGGGGCACGTACAATGAGCAGTTCTTC | CASSADRGTYNEQFF
TRBJ1-1 | TRBD1 | TRBV28 | . | TGTGCCAGCAGTAGGGACAGCTACACTGAAGCTTTCTTT | CASSRDSYTEAFF
TRBJ2-1 | . | TRBV11-3 | . | TGTGCCAGCAGCTTAGGGAGGCCCTCCTACAATGAGCAGTTCTTC | CASSLGRPSYNEQFF
TRBJ2-1 | . | TRBV7-8 | . | TGTGCCAGCAACTTGGGGGGACTGAATCACAATGAGCAGTTCTTC | CASNLGGLNHNEQFF
TRBJ2-1 | . | TRBV10-3 | . | TGTGCCATCAGCGCCCCAGTCCCCAATGAGCAGTTCTTC | CAISAPVPNEQFF
TRBJ1-2 | TRBD1 | TRBV7-2 | . | TGTGCCAGCAGCCGTTTACAGGGGGACTATGGCTACACCTTC | CASSRLQGDYGYTF
TRBJ1-5 | TRBD1 | TRBV30 | once | TGTGCCTGGAGCGCGGGACAGCTCCCCAATCAGCCCCAGCATTTT | CAWSAGQLPNQPQHF
TRBJ2-2 | . | TRBV18 | . | TGTGCCAGCTCACCGGAAGTAAGGGGAACCGGGGAGCTGTTTTTT | CASSPEVRGTGELFF
TRBJ1-1 | . | TRBV4-2 | . | TGTGCCAGCAGCCATGGACAGACGAACACTGAAGCTTTCTTT | CASSHGQTNTEAFF
TRBJ2-5 | TRBD1 | TRBV4-3 | . | TGCGCCAGCAGCCCAGGGACAGGGGGCGCAGAGACCCAGTACTTC | CASSPGTGGAETQYF
TRBJ2-7 | TRBD1 | TRBV7-2 | . | TGTGCCAGCAGCCTGGGACAGGGGAGCTCCTACGAGCAGTACTTC | CASSLGQGSSYEQYF
TRBJ1-3 | . | TRBV19 | . | TGTGCCAGTAGGCTCGCAGGGAAAGGAAACACCATATATTTT | CASRLAGKGNTIYF
TRBJ2-2 | TRBD1 | TRBV7-2 | . | TGTGCCAGCAGGAAGGGGACAGCGAACACCGGGGAGCTGTTTTTT | CASRKGTANTGELFF
TRBJ1-4 | . | TRBV3-1/TRBV3-2 | . | TGTGCCAGCAGCTTCGGGAGGGTGGGTGAAAAACTGTTTTTT | CASSFGRVGEKLFF
TRBJ1-5 | . | TRBV30 | . | TGTGCCTGGGCTCCCATTGGGGGGAGCAATCAGCCCCAGCATTTT | CAWAPIGGSNQPQHF
TRBJ1-4 | . | TRBV3-1/TRBV3-2 | once | TGTGCCAGCAGCCAAGTGACTGCAACTAATGAAAAACTGTTTTTT | CASSQVTATNEKLFF
TRBJ1-6 | . | TRBV4-3 | few | TGCGCCAGCAGACTAAGCACCATTAATTCACCCCTCCACTTT | CASRLSTINSPLHF
TRBJ2-3 | TRBD2 | TRBV7-9 | once | TGTGCCAGCAGCTATCTTACTAGCGGGGGTTTTGCTACGCAGTATTTT | CASSYLTSGGFATQYF
TRBJ1-5 | . | TRBV5-8 | . | TGTGCCAGCAGCGCCCAAGGGGCTGGCAATCAGCCCCAGCATTTT | CASSAQGAGNQPQHF
TRBJ2-3 | . | TRBV4-2 | . | TGTGCCAGCAGCCAGCAGCAAGCGGGCCCGGGGACAGATACGCAGTATTTT | CASSQQQAGPGTDTQYF
TRBJ2-7 | . | TRBV19 | once | TGTGCCAGTAGCCTTACAGGGAGCTACGAGCAGTACTTC | CASSLTGSYEQYF
TRBJ1-2 | TRBD1 | TRBV3-1/TRBV3-2 | . | TGTGCCAGCAGCCAAACAGGGGGCCTCGGCTACACCTTC | CASSQTGGLGYTF
TRBJ2-1 | TRBD2 | TRBV27 | . | TGTGCCAGCAGTTTATCGCGGGAGCACTACAATGAGCAGTTCTTC | CASSLSREHYNEQFF
TRBJ2-1 | TRBD2 | TRBV30 | . | TGTGCCTGGAGTGTGTTTAGCGGGAGCTATGAGCAGTTCTTC | CAWSVFSGSYEQFF
TRBJ1-1 | TRBD1 | TRBV12-3/TRBV12-4 | once | TGTGCCAGCAGTAGACAGGGAACTGAAGCTTTCTTT | CASSRQGTEAFF
TRBJ2-1 | TRBD1 | TRBV4-3 | few | TGCGCCAGCAGCTTCCACCGGGACAGGGCCTACAATGAGCAGTTCTTC | CASSFHRDRAYNEQFF
TRBJ1-6 | . | TRBV19 | . | TGTGCCAGTAGCTACCGGGACTTCGGGGGTGGTTCACCCCTCCACTTT | CASSYRDFGGGSPLHF
TRBJ1-4 | . | TRBV6-5 | . | TGTGCCAGCAGTTACGGGCAGCAGAGTGAAAAACTGTTTTTT | CASSYGQQSEKLFF
TRBJ1-5 | TRBD1 | TRBV25-1 | few | TGTGCCAGCAGAAGCACAGGGGGCGGCTATCAGCCCCAGCATTTT | CASRSTGGGYQPQHF
TRBJ1-1 | . | TRBV7-9 | once | TGTGCCAGCCGGAGACCGAACACTGAAGCTTTCTTT | CASRRPNTEAFF
TRBJ1-6 | TRBD1 | TRBV10-2 | . | TGCGCCAGCGTTACAGGGGGCGGGAATTCACCCCTCCACTTT | CASVTGGGNSPLHF
TRBJ2-5 | . | TRBV27 | . | TGTGCCAGCAGTTCAGTTTTCGACAGCCAAGAGACCCAGTACTTC | CASSSVFDSQETQYF
TRBJ1-2 | TRBD1 | TRBV5-4 | . | TGTGCCAGCAGCTTGGCAGGGGGAGGCGGCTACACCTTC | CASSLAGGGGYTF
TRBJ2-1 | TRBD2 | TRBV5-1 | . | TGCGCCAGCACCCCTTGGCCAGCGGGAGGTTATGAGCAGTTCTTC | CASTPWPAGGYEQFF
TRBJ1-2 | . | TRBV2 | . | TGTGCCAGCAAGTGGGGCCGGCTGGTCTTC | CASKWGRLVF
TRBJ2-5 | . | TRBV13 | few | TGTGCCAGCAGCCTTGAGGGGAGGGAGACCCAGTACTTC | CASSLEGRETQYF
TRBJ2-2 | TRBD1 | TRBV6-5 | . | TGTGCCAGCACCAAGGGACAGACGTACACCGGGGAGCTGTTTTTT | CASTKGQTYTGELFF
TRBJ1-1 | . | TRBV2 | . | TGTGCCAGCAGTGATCCCAGGGGTGCCACTGAAGCTTTCTTT | CASSDPRGATEAFF
TRBJ2-2 | . | TRBV10-3 | . | TGTGCCCTCCAGGGGGGGAACACCGGGGAGCTGTTTTTT | CALQGGNTGELFF
TRBJ2-4 | . | TRBV11-3 | . | TGTGCCAGCAGCCTGAGAGGGCCCCCATCCAACATTCAGTACTTC | CASSLRGPPSNIQYF
TRBJ2-5 | TRBD1 | TRBV7-9 | . | TGTGCCAGCAGCTTAGCACAGGGGGTCCAAGAGACCCAGTACTTC | CASSLAQGVQETQYF
TRBJ1-1 | . | TRBV25-1 | . | TGTGCCAGCAGTGGAGGAACGAGTGAAGCTTTCTTT | CASSGGTSEAFF
TRBJ1-1 | . | TRBV27 | many | TGTGCCAGCAGTTTATCGACGGGGGGCGCTGAAGCTTTCTTT | CASSLSTGGAEAFF
TRBJ2-3 | . | TRBV5-6 | . | TGTGCCAGCAGCATGCAGGGCACAGATACGCAGTATTTT | CASSMQGTDTQYF
TRBJ1-2 | TRBD1 | TRBV7-2 | . | TGTGCCAGCAGCTTAGGGGACAGGGGAAGGTATCGAGGCTACACCTTC | CASSLGDRGRYRGYTF
TRBJ1-5 | TRBD1 | TRBV6-6 | once | TGTGCCAGCAGTCCAGGACAGGGTGGGTATAGCAATCAGCCCCAGCATTTT | CASSPGQGGYSNQPQHF
TRBJ2-4 | TRBD2 | TRBV7-9 | few | TGTGCCAGCTCGGGAGGACAAAACATTCAGTACTTC | CASSGGQNIQYF
TRBJ1-2 | TRBD1 | TRBV24-1 | . | TGTGCCACCAGTGCCAGTCCCGGGACAGGGAACTATGGCTACACCTTC | CATSASPGTGNYGYTF
TRBJ2-3 | . | TRBV6-2/TRBV6-3 | . | TGTGCCAGCAGTAGGGGGAACACAGATACGCAGTATTTT | CASSRGNTDTQYF
TRBJ1-5 | TRBD1 | TRBV27 | many | TGTGCCAGCAGTCAACAGGGGCTTAGCAATCAGCCCCAGCATTTT | CASSQQGLSNQPQHF
TRBJ2-1 | TRBD1 | TRBV7-2 | . | TGTGCCAGCAGCTTAATCGGGACAGGGGTTAATGAGCAGTTCTTC | CASSLIGTGVNEQFF
TRBJ1-1 | . | TRBV3-1/TRBV3-2 | few | TGTGCCAGCAGGGATGACAGTCTGAACACTGAAGCTTTCTTT | CASRDDSLNTEAFF
TRBJ2-1 | TRBD2 | TRBV3-1/TRBV3-2 | . | TGTGCCAGCAGCCATACTAGCGGGGGGGCCAATGAGCAGTTCTTC | CASSHTSGGANEQFF
TRBJ2-3 | . | TRBV30 | . | TGTGCCTGGAGACAGGGTTCAGATACGCAGTATTTT | CAWRQGSDTQYF
TRBJ1-5 | TRBD1 | TRBV28 | . | TGTGCCAGCAGTAGCCCCGGGACAGGAGGGCAGCCCCAGCATTTT | CASSSPGTGGQPQHF